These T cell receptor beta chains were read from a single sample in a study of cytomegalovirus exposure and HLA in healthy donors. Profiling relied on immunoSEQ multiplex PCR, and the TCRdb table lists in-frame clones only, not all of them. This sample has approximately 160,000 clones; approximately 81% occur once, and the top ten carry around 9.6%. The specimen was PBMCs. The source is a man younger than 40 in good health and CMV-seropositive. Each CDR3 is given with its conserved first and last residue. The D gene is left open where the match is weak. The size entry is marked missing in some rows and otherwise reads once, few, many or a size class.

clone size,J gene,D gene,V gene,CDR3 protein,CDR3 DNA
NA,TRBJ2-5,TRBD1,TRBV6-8,CASSPTGVSRQETQYF,TGTGCCAGCAGCCCGACAGGGGTAAGTCGGCAAGAGACCCAGTACTTC
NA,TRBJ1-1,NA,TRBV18,CASSLPPGLNTEAFF,TGTGCCAGCTCACTTCCCCCGGGGTTGAACACTGAAGCTTTCTTT
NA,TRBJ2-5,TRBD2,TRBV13,CASSARTSGAQETQYF,TGTGCCAGCAGCGCCCGGACTAGCGGGGCCCAAGAGACCCAGTACTTC
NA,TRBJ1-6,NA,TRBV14,CASSPNDRKNSPLHF,TGTGCCAGCAGCCCGAACGACAGAAAGAATTCACCCCTCCACTTT
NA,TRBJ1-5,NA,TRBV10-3,CAISEQGSNQPQHF,TGTGCCATCAGTGAACAGGGTAGCAATCAGCCCCAGCATTTT
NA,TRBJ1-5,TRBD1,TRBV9,CASSADRGNQPQHF,TGTGCCAGCAGCGCCGACAGGGGCAATCAGCCCCAGCATTTT
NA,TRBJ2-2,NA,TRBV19,CASSIGTLGGELFF,TGTGCCAGTAGTATCGGGACTCTTGGCGGGGAGCTGTTTTTT
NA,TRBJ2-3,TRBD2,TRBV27,CASSLTGASGARRTQYF,TGTGCCAGCAGCCTCACTGGGGCTAGCGGTGCACGGAGGACGCAGTATTTT
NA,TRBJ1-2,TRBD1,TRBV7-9,CASSPGTGLSNYGYTF,TGTGCCAGCAGCCCCGGGACAGGGCTCTCGAACTATGGCTACACCTTC
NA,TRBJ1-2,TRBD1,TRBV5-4,CASSQGQGATGYTF,TGTGCCAGCAGCCAAGGACAGGGGGCTACTGGCTACACCTTC
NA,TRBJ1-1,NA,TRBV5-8,CASSPYTEAFF,TGTGCCAGCAGCCCTTACACTGAAGCTTTCTTT
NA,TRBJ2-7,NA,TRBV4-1,CASSQDFARVRGYEQYF,TGCGCCAGCAGCCAAGATTTCGCCCGGGTCCGGGGCTACGAGCAGTACTTC
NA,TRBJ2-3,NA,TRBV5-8,CASSLGRIYTDTQYF,TGTGCCAGCAGCTTGGGCAGGATCTACACAGATACGCAGTATTTT
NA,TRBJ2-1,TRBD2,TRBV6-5,CASSPGTSGVNEQFF,TGTGCCAGCAGTCCCGGGACTAGCGGGGTAAATGAGCAGTTCTTC
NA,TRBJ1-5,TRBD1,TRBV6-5,CASSDRVENQPQHF,TGTGCCAGCAGTGACAGGGTTGAAAATCAGCCCCAGCATTTT
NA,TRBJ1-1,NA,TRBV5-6,CASSLERRNTEAFF,TGTGCCAGCAGCTTGGAGCGGAGGAACACTGAAGCTTTCTTT
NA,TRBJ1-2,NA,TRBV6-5,CASSYEGGGYTF,TGTGCCAGCAGTTACGAGGGCGGAGGCTACACCTTC
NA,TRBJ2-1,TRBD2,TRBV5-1,CASSFGTRVNEQFF,TGCGCCAGCAGCTTCGGGACTAGGGTAAATGAGCAGTTCTTC
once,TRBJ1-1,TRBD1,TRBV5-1,CASSLETGEDGTEAFF,TGCGCCAGCAGCTTGGAGACAGGGGAAGATGGGACTGAAGCTTTCTTT
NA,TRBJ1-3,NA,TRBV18,CASSPNRAGNTIYF,TGTGCCAGCTCACCGAACAGGGCTGGAAACACCATATATTTT
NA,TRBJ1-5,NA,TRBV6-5,CASSEIPRGQPQHF,TGTGCCAGCAGTGAGATTCCCAGGGGACAGCCCCAGCATTTT
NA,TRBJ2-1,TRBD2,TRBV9,CASSQGGTRVGYEQFF,TGTGCCAGCAGCCAAGGGGGGACTAGGGTAGGCTATGAGCAGTTCTTC